This T cell receptor beta chain was recovered during a study of T cells after yellow fever vaccination. This clonotype was seen at least ten times. The antigen remains undetermined. Germline CDR1 reads SEHNR; CDR2 reads FQNEAQ (reference sequence). CDR3 length: 19 amino acids. After removal of 6 bases from V and 1 base from J, the junction contained 14 bases not matched to a gene. Findings of the study overall: Once the booster was given, most primary-vaccination clones reappeared, at approximately 97% for CD4 and roughly 85% for CD8. The secondary T-cell response peaked on day 5, not day 15, but was weaker. Abundant bulk-population clonotypes could contaminate the FACS-sorted repertoires.

Making TCR cDNA involved 5'RACE template switching, which added UMIs and a universal primer site. From the 5' RACE reads, TCRdb called clonotypes with MiXCR, one entry per CDR3 protein. The table includes about 300,000 distinct CDR3 sequences, 8.7% detected once. The starting material was CD4+ T cells sorted from PBMCs, obtained 5 days after the yellow fever booster vaccination. This clonotype originated in a man younger than 35 who received the YFV17D yellow fever vaccine. The chain joins TRBV7-9 to TRBJ2-1; TRBD2 matches at 11 bases. CDR3 loop: CASRVAPRLAGLSYNEQFF. The DNA of the CDR3 is TGTGCCAGCAGAGTGGCCCCGCGACTAGCGGGGTTATCCTACAATGAGCAGTTCTTC.